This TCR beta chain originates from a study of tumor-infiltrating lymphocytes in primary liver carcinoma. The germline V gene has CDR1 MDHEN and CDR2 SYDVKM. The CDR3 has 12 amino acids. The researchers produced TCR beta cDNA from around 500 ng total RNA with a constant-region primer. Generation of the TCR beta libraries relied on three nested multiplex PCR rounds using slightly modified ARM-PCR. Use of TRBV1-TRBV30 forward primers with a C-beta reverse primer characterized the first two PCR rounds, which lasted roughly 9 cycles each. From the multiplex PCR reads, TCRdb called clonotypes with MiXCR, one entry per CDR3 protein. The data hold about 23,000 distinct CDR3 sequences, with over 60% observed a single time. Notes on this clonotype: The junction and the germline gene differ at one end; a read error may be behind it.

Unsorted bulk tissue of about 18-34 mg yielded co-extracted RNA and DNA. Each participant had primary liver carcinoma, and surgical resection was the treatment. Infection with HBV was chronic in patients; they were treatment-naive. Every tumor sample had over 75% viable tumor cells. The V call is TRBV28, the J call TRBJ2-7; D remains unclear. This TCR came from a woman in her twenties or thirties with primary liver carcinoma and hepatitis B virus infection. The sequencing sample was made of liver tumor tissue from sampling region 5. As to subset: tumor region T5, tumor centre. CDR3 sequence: CASNDSSYEQYF. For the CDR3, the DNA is TGCGCCAGTAACGACTCCTCCTACGAGCAGTACTTC.